These T cell receptor beta chains were read from a single sample in a study of blood T cell repertoires in COVID-19. Profiled with immunoSEQ multiplex PCR; TCRdb holds only in-frame clones, not every one. The table has tens of thousands of clones, roughly 86% seen once. The sample was peripheral blood. The source of these receptors is a woman aged 55-70 years with acute or convalescent COVID-19. The CDR3 runs from the conserved cysteine through the conserved F or W. D genes are given only for firm matches. Only some rows state a clone size, as once, few, many or a class for expanded clones.

J: TRBJ2-1; size: -; D: TRBD2; V: TRBV7-9; DNA: TGTGCCAGCAGCTTAGGGCTAGCGGGAGGATCTTACAATGAGCAGTTCTTC; CDR3: CASSLGLAGGSYNEQFF
J: TRBJ2-6; size: -; D: TRBD1; V: TRBV5-1; DNA: TGCGCCAGCAGCATGGGACAGCTCTCTGGGGCCAACGTCCTGACTTTC; CDR3: CASSMGQLSGANVLTF
J: TRBJ1-1; size: -; D: -; V: TRBV28; DNA: TGTGCCAGCAGTTTACAGGTGTCGACCGCTTTCTTT; CDR3: CASSLQVSTAFF
J: TRBJ2-5; size: -; D: -; V: TRBV2; DNA: TGTGCCAGCAGTGAAGGTGGGGCGTCCGGAGAGACCCAGTACTTC; CDR3: CASSEGGASGETQYF
J: TRBJ1-2; size: -; D: TRBD1; V: TRBV6-2/TRBV6-3; DNA: TGTGCCAGCAGTTGGGAGGATGTGACAGGGGTCCTTCTTGGAGGCTACACCTTC; CDR3: CASSWEDVTGVLLGGYTF
J: TRBJ1-4; size: -; D: TRBD1; V: TRBV19; DNA: TGTGCCAGTAGTGTCCGGCCCGGGACAGAGAGGGAAAAACTGTTTTTT; CDR3: CASSVRPGTEREKLFF
J: TRBJ1-1; size: -; D: TRBD1; V: TRBV7-2; DNA: TGTGCCAGCAGCCCCCACAGGGGGCAAACTGAAGCTTTCTTT; CDR3: CASSPHRGQTEAFF
J: TRBJ2-1; size: -; D: -; V: TRBV2; DNA: TGTGCCAGCAGTCCCAGTCGCAATGAGCAGTTCTTC; CDR3: CASSPSRNEQFF
J: TRBJ1-5; size: few; D: -; V: TRBV27; DNA: TGTGCCAGCAGTCCTAATCTCCCAGGGCCCCAGCATTTT; CDR3: CASSPNLPGPQHF
J: TRBJ2-1; size: -; D: -; V: TRBV27; DNA: TGTGCCAGCAGGCCTATTAACTTCGACAATGAGCAGTTCTTC; CDR3: CASRPINFDNEQFF
J: TRBJ2-7; size: -; D: -; V: TRBV29-1; DNA: TGCAGCGTTGAAGTGCAGGGAATCGAGCAGTACTTC; CDR3: CSVEVQGIEQYF
J: TRBJ2-1; size: once; D: TRBD2; V: TRBV7-9; DNA: TGTGCCAGCAGCTCCCGACTAGCTAATGAGCAGTTCTTC; CDR3: CASSSRLANEQFF
J: TRBJ1-4; size: -; D: -; V: TRBV5-1; DNA: TGCGCCAGCAGCTTGGCAGGGGTTGATGAAAAACTGTTTTTT; CDR3: CASSLAGVDEKLFF
J: TRBJ1-1; size: -; D: TRBD1; V: TRBV14; DNA: TGTGCCAGCAGCCAAGGAGAGGGGGCAGAAGCTTTCTTT; CDR3: CASSQGEGAEAFF
J: TRBJ2-7; size: -; D: TRBD2; V: TRBV7-9; DNA: TGTGCCCTGGGAGGCGGGAGGGCCTACGAGCAGTACTTC; CDR3: CALGGGRAYEQYF
J: TRBJ1-1; size: -; D: -; V: TRBV9; DNA: TGTGCCAGCAGCACTAAGGGTGGGGGCTTGAACACTGAAGCTTTCTTT; CDR3: CASSTKGGGLNTEAFF
J: TRBJ2-7; size: -; D: TRBD2; V: TRBV7-9; DNA: TGTGCCAGCAGCCTTAGGGGACTAGCGGGAGAGCAGTACTTC; CDR3: CASSLRGLAGEQYF
J: TRBJ2-1; size: -; D: -; V: TRBV27; DNA: TGTGCCAGCAGTCTCGGACAGCCGACGGGGATCAATGAGCAGTTCTTC; CDR3: CASSLGQPTGINEQFF
J: TRBJ2-1; size: -; D: TRBD1; V: TRBV29-1; DNA: TGCAGCGTTGAGGACAGGCGCCCCGACAATGAGCAGTTCTTC; CDR3: CSVEDRRPDNEQFF
J: TRBJ1-1; size: -; D: TRBD1; V: TRBV28; DNA: TGTGCCAGCAGTTTAGGGGACAGGGTCGTACCTGAAGCTTTCTTT; CDR3: CASSLGDRVVPEAFF
J: TRBJ1-3; size: -; D: -; V: TRBV2; DNA: TGTGCCAGCAGTGTCCGGGGTGGGACTGGAAACACCATATATTTT; CDR3: CASSVRGGTGNTIYF
J: TRBJ1-1; size: -; D: TRBD1; V: TRBV30; DNA: TGTGCCTGGTGGACAGGGGGCACTGAAGCTTTCTTT; CDR3: CAWWTGGTEAFF
J: TRBJ1-2; size: once; D: -; V: TRBV29-1; DNA: TGCAGCGTTGTTGGGAGAAAGTATGGCTACACCTTC; CDR3: CSVVGRKYGYTF
J: TRBJ1-5; size: once; D: -; V: TRBV28; DNA: TGTGCCAGCAGCCCAACACTGGGACGGGGGGCCCAGCATTTT; CDR3: CASSPTLGRGAQHF
J: TRBJ1-2; size: -; D: -; V: TRBV7-2; DNA: TGTGCCAGCAGCTTCCGGGACAACGTCTATGGCTACACCTTC; CDR3: CASSFRDNVYGYTF
J: TRBJ2-3; size: once; D: TRBD2; V: TRBV7-3; DNA: TGTGCCAGCAGCCCAGGGACTAGCGAAAGCACAGATACGCAGTATTTT; CDR3: CASSPGTSESTDTQYF
J: TRBJ1-6; size: -; D: -; V: TRBV7-9; DNA: TGTGCCAGCAGCTTAGAGGGGGGGTTACCCCTCCACTTT; CDR3: CASSLEGGLPLHF
J: TRBJ1-1; size: -; D: -; V: TRBV18; DNA: TGTGCCAGCTCACCAGTCGGGGGGATGAACACTGAAGCTTTCTTT; CDR3: CASSPVGGMNTEAFF
J: TRBJ2-1; size: once; D: -; V: TRBV7-8; DNA: TGTGCCAGCAGCTCCTCCCCGGACATAGGGCAGTTCTTC; CDR3: CASSSSPDIGQFF
J: TRBJ2-3; size: -; D: TRBD1; V: TRBV5-1; DNA: TGCGCCAGCAGCTTGTTGATGGCGAGGGGGCAGGATACGCAGTATTTT; CDR3: CASSLLMARGQDTQYF
J: TRBJ2-5; size: once; D: -; V: TRBV7-2; DNA: TGTGCCAGCGCCCCCCTGGCAGGTCAACAAGAGACCCAGTACTTC; CDR3: CASAPLAGQQETQYF
J: TRBJ2-1; size: -; D: TRBD1; V: TRBV7-2; DNA: TGTGCCAGCAGCTTACGACAGGGGGACCTATACAATGAGCAGTTCTTC; CDR3: CASSLRQGDLYNEQFF
J: TRBJ2-3; size: -; D: -; V: TRBV4-2; DNA: TGTGCCAGCAGCCAAGATATGGGGACTCTTTATACGCAGTATTTT; CDR3: CASSQDMGTLYTQYF
J: TRBJ2-7; size: -; D: TRBD1; V: TRBV10-3; DNA: TGTGCCATCAGTCCGGGACAGGGGTTGCACGAGCAGTACTTC; CDR3: CAISPGQGLHEQYF
J: TRBJ1-6; size: -; D: -; V: TRBV7-2; DNA: TGTGCCAGCAGCTTAGTAGGACAGCTATTTTCACCCCTCCACTTT; CDR3: CASSLVGQLFSPLHF
J: TRBJ1-1; size: -; D: -; V: TRBV4-2; DNA: TGTGCCAGCAGCCAACAGGGTTCTGCTGAAGCTTTCTTT; CDR3: CASSQQGSAEAFF
J: TRBJ2-3; size: -; D: TRBD1; V: TRBV7-2; DNA: TGTGCCAGCAGCTCGACGGGACAGGGGACAGATACGCAGTATTTT; CDR3: CASSSTGQGTDTQYF
J: TRBJ1-1; size: -; D: TRBD1; V: TRBV9; DNA: TGTGCCAGCAGCCTCCGTGGGACAGGGGTTACTGAAGCTTTCTTT; CDR3: CASSLRGTGVTEAFF
J: TRBJ2-1; size: -; D: -; V: TRBV19; DNA: TGTGCCAGTAGCAGAAACAGGTTAGACTACAATGAGCAGTTCTTC; CDR3: CASSRNRLDYNEQFF
J: TRBJ2-2; size: -; D: TRBD2; V: TRBV7-9; DNA: TGTGCCAGCAGCACTGGACTAGCGGGGGGCCCGTTCGCGAACACCGGGGAGCTGTTTTTT; CDR3: CASSTGLAGGPFANTGELFF
J: TRBJ1-1; size: -; D: TRBD1; V: TRBV6-1; DNA: TGTGCCAGCAGTGAAAGACAGGGGATGGACACTGAAGCTTTCTTT; CDR3: CASSERQGMDTEAFF
J: TRBJ1-1; size: -; D: -; V: TRBV25-1; DNA: TGTGCCAGCAGGTTTGACATGAACACTGAAGCTTTCTTT; CDR3: CASRFDMNTEAFF
J: TRBJ1-4; size: -; D: TRBD1; V: TRBV18; DNA: TGTGCCAGCTCACCGGGCGAGACAGGGGCCTTCAGCCGCGAAAAACTGTTTTTT; CDR3: CASSPGETGAFSREKLFF
J: TRBJ2-5; size: -; D: -; V: TRBV7-2; DNA: TGTGCCAGCAGCTTATCGGGGATCCAAGAGACCCAGTACTTC; CDR3: CASSLSGIQETQYF
J: TRBJ1-2; size: -; D: -; V: TRBV28; DNA: TGTGCCAGCAGACTAGATGACTATGGCTACACCTTC; CDR3: CASRLDDYGYTF
J: TRBJ1-2; size: -; D: -; V: TRBV30; DNA: TGTGCCTGGAGTAAAGGGGGCTATGGCTACACCTTC; CDR3: CAWSKGGYGYTF
J: TRBJ1-1; size: few; D: -; V: TRBV7-2; DNA: TGTGCCAGCAGCTTAGCTCATGGATCAGGCGCTGAAGCTTTCTTT; CDR3: CASSLAHGSGAEAFF
J: TRBJ1-5; size: -; D: -; V: TRBV10-1; DNA: TGCGCCAGCAGTCCTCCCGCGAGGGGGAACGATCAGCCCCAGCATTTT; CDR3: CASSPPARGNDQPQHF
J: TRBJ2-6; size: -; D: -; V: TRBV7-3; DNA: TGTGCCAGCAGCTTAACCTCAGGGGATACCCCTTTCTCTGGGGCCAACGTCCTGACTTTC; CDR3: CASSLTSGDTPFSGANVLTF
J: TRBJ2-3; size: -; D: TRBD2; V: TRBV3-1/TRBV3-2; DNA: TGTGCCAGCAGCCAAACCGGGACTAGCGGGGCGACAGATACGCAGTATTTT; CDR3: CASSQTGTSGATDTQYF
J: TRBJ1-6; size: -; D: -; V: TRBV20-1; DNA: TGCAGTGCTAGTCCCGGGTCCTCGGGAGGATCACCCCTCCACTTT; CDR3: CSASPGSSGGSPLHF
J: TRBJ2-7; size: -; D: -; V: TRBV7-2; DNA: TGTGCCAGCAGCTTAGAGTTTAGAGGATACGAGCAGTACTTC; CDR3: CASSLEFRGYEQYF
J: TRBJ2-1; size: once; D: -; V: TRBV28; DNA: TGTGCCAGCAGGAGCTACAATGAGCAGTTCTTC; CDR3: CASRSYNEQFF
J: TRBJ2-3; size: -; D: TRBD2; V: TRBV6-5; DNA: TGTGCCAGCAGTTACTCGATAGCGGGGATTGGAGATACGCAGTATTTT; CDR3: CASSYSIAGIGDTQYF
J: TRBJ2-2; size: -; D: TRBD1; V: TRBV9; DNA: TGTGCCAGCAGCTTGAGCGGGACAGGGGGCTACGGGGAGCTGTTTTTT; CDR3: CASSLSGTGGYGELFF
J: TRBJ2-1; size: -; D: -; V: TRBV6-2/TRBV6-3; DNA: TGTGCCAGCAGTCTACAGGACAATGAGCAGTTCTTC; CDR3: CASSLQDNEQFF
J: TRBJ2-2; size: -; D: -; V: TRBV6-6; DNA: TGTGCCAGCAGACCCAGCACCGGGGAGCTGTTTTTT; CDR3: CASRPSTGELFF
J: TRBJ1-6; size: -; D: -; V: TRBV5-8; DNA: TGTGCCAGCAGCTTGGGGGGCGAGACACCCCTCCACTTT; CDR3: CASSLGGETPLHF
J: TRBJ2-1; size: -; D: -; V: TRBV19; DNA: TGTGCCAGTAACTTTGGGGGGGCCTTCTATGAGCAGTTCTTC; CDR3: CASNFGGAFYEQFF